This T cell receptor (beta chain) was recovered during a study of T cells in narcolepsy. At the level of the study: Patients with NT1 or NT2 and healthy control donors were enrolled. Overall study findings and caveats: Healthy controls reportedly lacked the autoreactive clonotypes serially found in patients' blood. Same-patient CSF and blood CD4+ T cell clonotypes included HCRT-specific and TRIB2-specific autoreactive ones.

As regards this clone: Its antigen remains unknown.

The CDR3 covers 11 residues. Trimming shortened V by 4 bases and J by 4 bases, and 7 bases separated the two germline ends. Looked up from germline, CDR1 is DFQATT and CDR2 is SNEGSKA (reference sequence). The assay was immunoSEQ multiplex PCR, and TCRdb's table has in-frame clones only and misses some. The data hold 17,000 or so clones, with over 55% observed a single time. This chain connects TRBV20-1 to TRBJ1-1; D gene unclear. The sequence derives from a human donor with narcolepsy. The material sequenced was CD45RA- memory CD8+ T cells from PBMCs. Here the CDR3 reads CSAKLITEAFF. The CDR3 DNA follows: TGCAGTGCTAAGTTGATCACTGAAGCTTTCTTT.